This passage covers 29 T cell receptor beta chains from one sample sequenced in a study of T cell repertoires in cytomegalovirus infection. TCRdb independently ran MiXCR on the reads; one entry per CDR3 protein. The sample carries about 250,000 distinct CDR3 sequences, around 6.6% recorded once. Sample: PBMCs. Receptors originate from a human donor in good health (CMV status not recorded). Some clones in this sample may be carry-over from other donors' samples.

This clonotype was observed at least ten times. The chain joins TRBV7-2 to TRBJ1-1; no clear D. Trimming cost V 3 bases and J 3 bases, with 8 bases left between them. The germline gives CDR1 SGHTA, CDR2 FQGNSA. This CDR3 contains 13 residues. In DNA form, the CDR3 reads TGTGCCAGCAGCTTTGGGCGGGACACTGAAGCTTTCTTT. Translated, it gives CASSFGRDTEAFF.

This clonotype was detected ten times or more. The V and J genes are TRBV28 and TRBJ1-4; perhaps TRBD1 as D (5 bases). CDR1 is MDHEN, CDR2 SYDVKM, per germline. CDR3 length: 15 amino acids. Trimming pared 3 bases from V and 0 bases from J, leaving 8 bases between. This chain's CDR3 is CASSFQGATNEKLFF. CDR3 nucleotides: TGTGCCAGCAGTTTTCAGGGTGCAACTAATGAAAAACTGTTTTTT.

This clonotype was found many times. The chain employs TRBV11-3 and TRBJ2-5; TRBD1 agrees at 8 bases. J was trimmed by 3 bases and V by 5 bases; bases with no gene match: 8. The CDR3 length is 15 residues. Per the germline V gene, CDR1 is SGHNT and CDR2 is YENEEA. CDR3 in DNA: TGTGCCAGCAGCCGTGGACAGGGAATGGAAGAGACCCAGTACTTC. It encodes CASSRGQGMEETQYF.

This clonotype was seen repeatedly, ten times or more. The chain has TRBV7-8 and TRBJ2-2; 12 nucleotides agree with TRBD2. The junction had 5 bases not matched to a gene; V was cut back by 6 bases and J by 0 bases. The CDR3 covers 17 residues. Germline CDR1 and CDR2: SGHVS and FQNEAQ. The CDR3 DNA is TGTGCCAGCAGTCTACTAGCGGGGGGAACGAACACCGGGGAGCTGTTTTTT. Protein: CASSLLAGGTNTGELFF.

The sample holds a few counts of this clonotype. The gene calls are TRBV19 and TRBJ1-2; 8 positions match TRBD1. This CDR3 is 14 amino acids long. The V gene end was trimmed by 7 bases and the J gene end by 4 bases; junction bases not matched to a gene: 8. Germline CDR1 reads LNHDA; CDR2 reads SQIVND (reference sequence). CDR3 sequence: CASIPGGAGYGYTF. The CDR3, as DNA: TGTGCCAGTATACCAGGGGGCGCAGGCTATGGCTACACCTTC.

Many counts were recorded for this clonotype. V is TRBV7-2 and J is TRBJ1-1; weak D call: TRBD1 (5 bases). Germline CDR1 and CDR2: SGHTA and FQGNSA. This CDR3 has 15 residues. V lost 1 base and J lost 2, with 11 bases in between. The CDR3, as DNA: TGTGCCAGCAGCTTAGATTCGGGGACTAACACTGAAGCTTTCTTT. Amino acids: CASSLDSGTNTEAFF.

In its sample, this clonotype was seen many times. The chain joins TRBV15 to TRBJ2-3; D is unclear. There are 15 residues in the CDR3. Germline CDR1 LNHNV, CDR2 YYDKDF (reference sequence). Trimming took off 7 bases at V and 2 bases at J, with 16 bases between the two ends. CDR3 amino acids: CATTKHESNTDTQYF. For the CDR3, the DNA is TGTGCCACCACCAAACACGAATCCAACACAGATACGCAGTATTTT.

This clonotype has ten or more counts. The chain links TRBV7-9 to TRBJ1-4; 7 nucleotides match TRBD1. The ends lost 5 bases at V and 14 bases at J; junction bases unmatched: 8. The CDR3 length is 12 residues. CDR1 and CDR2 from the germline V gene are SEHNR and FQNEAQ (reference sequence). For the CDR3, the DNA is TGTGCCAGCAGCCCAGACAGGGAAGGGCTGTTTTTT. Encoded protein: CASSPDREGLFF.

The sample holds many counts of this clonotype. CDR3 loop: CSAMPGLNTDTQYF. DNA of the CDR3: TGCAGTGCGATGCCGGGACTTAACACAGATACGCAGTATTTT. The rearrangement uses TRBV20-1 and TRBJ2-3, with D perhaps matching TRBD2 (6 bases). This CDR3 comprises 14 residues. Germline V gene data show CDR1 as DFQATT and CDR2 as SNEGSKA (reference sequence). V lost 6 bases and J lost 2, with 15 bases in between.

This clonotype was counted many times. DNA of the CDR3: TGCGCCAGCAGCCAAGAAGTGACAGGCCTCACTGATACGCAGTATTTT. This encodes CASSQEVTGLTDTQYF. V and J are TRBV4-3 and TRBJ2-3, with TRBD1 as a possible D gene (6 bases). This CDR3 region has 16 residues. V dropped 0 bases and J dropped 6 bases, with 16 bases sitting between them. The V gene's germline CDR1 is LGHNA and CDR2 YSLEER.

This clonotype was detected ten times or more. The DNA for the CDR3 is TGTGCCAGCAGTTTAACGCGGGACGCCGGTTGGAACGAGCAGTACTTC. This translates into CASSLTRDAGWNEQYF. The genes are TRBV28 and TRBJ2-7; a weak D match, TRBD2 (6 bases). The CDR3 contains 16 residues. Germline loops: CDR1 MDHEN, CDR2 SYDVKM. V shed 2 bases and J shed 5 bases, with 19 bases lying between them.

The rearrangement joins TRBV2 to TRBJ1-3, with TRBD1 matching 7 bases. The CDR3 has 14 amino acids. Trimming took 6 bases from V and 1 from J; bases not matched to a gene: 3. Per germline, CDR1 SNHLY and CDR2 FYNNEI. The CDR3: CASRGGQSGNTIYF. For the CDR3, the DNA is TGTGCCAGCAGGGGGGGACAGTCTGGAAACACCATATATTTT.

This chain joins TRBV20-1 and TRBJ2-7, with TRBD2 matching 16 bases. Germline CDR1 reads DFQATT; CDR2 reads SNEGSKA (reference sequence). The CDR3 spans 17 residues. V gave up 6 bases and J gave up 5 bases; unmatched junction bases: 13. DNA of the CDR3: TGCAGTGCCCGGGCCCCTCGGGGACTAGCGGGGGGGAACGAGCAGTACTTC. It encodes CSARAPRGLAGGNEQYF.

The sample holds many counts of this clonotype. V and J are TRBV6-2 or TRBV6-3 and TRBJ1-1; TRBD1 matches at 7 bases. The V gene's germline CDR1 is MNHEY and CDR2 SVGEGT. V lost 7 bases to trimming and J lost 6 bases; unmatched junction nucleotides: 11. CDR3 length: 14 residues. CDR3 in DNA: TGTGCCAGCACTTCGGTACGGGGGACAGCTGAAGCTTTCTTT. As protein: CASTSVRGTAEAFF.

This clonotype was seen ten or more times. The chain couples TRBV29-1 to TRBJ2-7; D uncertain. Between the trimmed V and J ends, which lost 4 bases and 6 bases, there was a span of 13 bases. Germline V gene data show CDR1 as SQVTM and CDR2 as ANQGSEA. The CDR3 sequence is 12 residues long. DNA of the CDR3: TGCAGCGTTGTGGAAGCCTGGGGCGAGCAGTACTTC. The encoded protein is CSVVEAWGEQYF.

This clonotype was recorded at least ten times. The chain carries TRBV20-1 and TRBJ2-3; 8 nucleotides agree with TRBD1. Trimming removed 2 bases from V and 2 bases from J; junction bases left unmatched: 9. This CDR3 comprises 16 residues. CDR1 DFQATT and CDR2 SNEGSKA come from the germline V gene (reference sequence). CDR3 region: CSARIADRDLTDTQYF. In nucleotides, the CDR3 is TGCAGTGCTAGAATTGCGGACAGGGACCTCACAGATACGCAGTATTTT.

In its sample, this clonotype was seen many times. This chain connects TRBV28 to TRBJ1-6; TRBD1 matches at 8 bases. Germline assignment: CDR1 MDHEN and CDR2 SYDVKM. The ends lost 6 bases at V and 9 bases at J; junction bases unmatched: 7. The CDR3 loop spans 14 amino acids. The DNA of the CDR3 is TGTGCCAGCAGCTTAGGACAGGGAGGTTCACCCCTCCACTTT. Translation gives CASSLGQGGSPLHF.

This clonotype has at least ten counts. This chain links TRBV4-2 with TRBJ1-1, with 11 bases fitting TRBD1. Germline V gene sequence: CDR1 LGHNA, CDR2 YNFKEQ. The CDR3 totals 15 residues. With V trimmed by 4 bases and J by 2 bases, 3 bases remained unmatched. Here the CDR3 DNA reads TGTGCCAGCAGCCCCGGGACAGGGGGAAACACTGAAGCTTTCTTT. Protein: CASSPGTGGNTEAFF.

This clonotype was observed a single time. V usage is TRBV19 and J usage is TRBJ2-3; 15 nucleotides align to TRBD2. From germline, CDR1 is LNHDA and CDR2 SQIVND (reference sequence). The trim removed 7 bases at V and 0 bases at J, leaving 14 bases unmatched. The CDR3 extends over 20 amino acids. CDR3 in DNA: TGTGCCAGTACCACGGGACTAGCGGGGGGCCACCGGATCAGCACAGATACGCAGTATTTT. Protein product: CASTTGLAGGHRISTDTQYF. Drawing the rest from reference TRBV19 and TRBJ2-3, the complete variable domain is DGGITQSPKYLFRKEGQNVTLSCEQNLNHDAMYWYRQDPGQGLRLIYYSQIVNDFQKGDIAEGYSVSREKKESFPLTVTSAQKNPTAFYLCASTTGLAGGHRISTDTQYFGPGTRLTVL.

This clonotype occurred a few times. The V gene is TRBV6-6, the J gene TRBJ1-2; 9 positions match TRBD1. This CDR3 spans 14 amino acids. V shed 2 bases, J shed 14 bases, and the junction held 12 bases outside the gene matches. CDR1 MNHNY and CDR2 SVGAGI come from the germline V gene (reference sequence). As DNA, the CDR3 is TGTGCCAGCAGTTACGGGGACAGGGATTTCATTTCGACCTTC. Translation gives CASSYGDRDFISTF.

This clonotype was found many times. The rearrangement links TRBV7-2 to TRBJ1-1, with D possibly matching TRBD1 (6 bases). The CDR3 covers 15 residues. Germline V gene lookup returns CDR1 SGHTA and CDR2 FQGNSA. Trimming stripped 2 bases from V and 2 bases from J, with 12 bases between. CDR3 loop: CASSLRRGGNTEAFF. As DNA, the CDR3 is TGTGCCAGCAGCTTAAGGAGAGGGGGTAACACTGAAGCTTTCTTT.

This clonotype occurred a few times. This sequence joins TRBV16 and TRBJ2-3; D gene uncertain. Germline CDR1 is KGHSY and CDR2 is FQNENV. The CDR3 sequence is 14 residues long. Between the trimmed V and J ends, which lost 2 bases and 1 base, there was a span of 7 bases. CDR3 bases: TGTGCCAGCAGCCAAGTAGTCCGCACAGATACGCAGTATTTT. This sequence encodes CASSQVVRTDTQYF.

This clonotype has a count of ten or more. The chain recombines TRBV7-2 with TRBJ2-3; D might be TRBD1 or TRBD2, each matching 5 bases. The CDR3 is made up of 16 amino acids. CDR1 is SGHTA, CDR2 FQGNSA, per germline. The V gene lost 5 bases and the J gene lost 5 bases, with 20 bases spanning the gap. This chain's CDR3 is CASSAARDAVLDTQYF. CDR3 coding DNA: TGTGCCAGCAGCGCCGCCCGGGACGCGGTCCTAGATACGCAGTATTTT. The full variable domain, its missing parts supplied by reference TRBV7-2 and TRBJ2-3, is GAGVSQSPSNKVTEKGKDVELRCDPISGHTALYWYRQSLGQGLEFLIYFQGNSAPDKSGLPSDRFSAERTGGSVSTLTIQRTQQEDSAVYLCASSAARDAVLDTQYFGPGTRLTVL.

This clonotype was detected many times. The V and J genes are TRBV5-6 and TRBJ1-5; no clear D gene. This CDR3 is built from 13 residues. The V gene's germline CDR1 is SGHDT and CDR2 YYEEEE. The ends were cut back, 2 bases at V and 6 bases at J, with 9 bases in the middle. CDR3 sequence: CASSFDRSQPQHF. The DNA of the CDR3 is TGTGCCAGCAGCTTCGATAGGAGTCAGCCCCAGCATTTT.

This clonotype occurred many times. The chain has TRBV29-1 and TRBJ2-1, with D perhaps TRBD1 or TRBD2 (5 bases each). This CDR3 region has 12 residues. The germline V and J ends were trimmed by 7 bases and 7 bases, with 14 bases remaining between them. The germline CDR1 and CDR2 sequences are SQVTM and ANQGSEA. CDR3 DNA: TGCAGCGCCCACACGGGGCCGAATGAGCAGTTCTTC. Translated: CSAHTGPNEQFF.

The chain combines TRBV7-6 with TRBJ1-4; D perhaps matches TRBD1 (5 bases). The V end lost 5 bases, the J end lost 7 bases, and 17 bases lay between the germline ends. CDR1 is SGHVS and CDR2 is FNYEAQ in the germline V gene. This CDR3 spans 15 amino acids. The CDR3 bases are TGTGCCAGCAGCCCGAGGGGCGGGGTGGGTGAAAAACTGTTTTTT. Its protein is CASSPRGGVGEKLFF. Using reference TRBV7-6 and TRBJ1-4 for the parts outside the CDR3, the full variable domain is GAGVSQSPRYKVTKRGQDVALRCDPISGHVSLYWYRQALGQGPEFLTYFNYEAQQDKSGLPNDRFSAERPEGSISTLTIQRTEQRDSAMYRCASSPRGGVGEKLFFGSGTQLSVL.

The sample holds many counts of this clonotype. The chain has TRBV6-5 and TRBJ2-5; TRBD2 is a possible D gene (5 bases). CDR1 is MNHEY, CDR2 SVGAGI, per germline. This CDR3 is built from 15 residues. V lost 2 bases and J lost 4, with 14 bases in between. CDR3 sequence: CASSYPRGVGETQYF. The CDR3, as DNA: TGTGCCAGCAGTTACCCCCGGGGAGTTGGAGAGACCCAGTACTTC.

This clonotype was observed at least ten times. The J gene is TRBJ1-5, the V gene TRBV7-2; D unresolved. CDR3 size: 15 residues. V lost 5 bases and J 5 bases, leaving 16 bases between the germline ends. Germline-derived CDR1 and CDR2 are SGHTA and FQGNSA. The CDR3 DNA sequence: TGTGCCAGCAGCCCCTCCTCGTACGGGGATCAGCCCCAGCATTTT. This translates into CASSPSSYGDQPQHF.

This clonotype showed up many times. A much more abundant neighbour one base away suggests this may be a read error. The V and J genes are TRBV5-6 and TRBJ1-1; D not certain. This CDR3 has 11 residues. The V and J ends lost 2 bases and 4 bases respectively, with 3 bases between them. Germline V gene data show CDR1 as SGHDT and CDR2 as YYEEEE. The CDR3 spells CASSFVTEAFF. The CDR3 DNA reads as TGTGCCAGCAGCTTCGTCACTGAAGCTTTCTTT.